This TCR beta chain was found in a study of OX40 agonist ivuxolimab in advanced cancers. Findings and limits, study-wide: Both CD4+ and CD8+ T cell populations in blood had undergone clonal expansion by week 6 at 0.1 to 3.0 mg/kg.

TCRdb's copy holds only in-frame clones and misses some; the assay was immunoSEQ multiplex PCR. The data hold 70,000 or so clones, with 80% to 90% observed a single time. As concerns this clone: Its antigen is not identified.

This CDR3 is 15 amino acids long. Trimming took off 4 bases at V and 1 base at J, with 12 bases between the two ends. Germline values: CDR1 SGHDT, CDR2 YYEEEE. Specimen: CD4+ or CD8+ T cells sorted from blood, collected in a trial of the OX40 agonist ivuxolimab. The rearrangement links TRBV5-6 to TRBJ1-5; tentative D call: TRBD1 (5 bases). The receptor comes from an adult with an advanced solid tumor such as melanoma, head and neck, liver or kidney cancer. CDR3 DNA: TGTGCCAGCAGCATCGGACACCTAAGCAATCAGCCCCAGCATTTT. It is translated as CASSIGHLSNQPQHF.